Below are 23 T cell receptor beta chains sequenced from a single sample in a study of blood T cell repertoires in COVID-19. Data came from immunoSEQ multiplex PCR; TCRdb stores just in-frame clones and leaves some out. The sample has over 200,000 clones; approximately 79% are singletons. Material for sequencing was peripheral blood. These receptor sequences come from a human donor in a cohort sampled during active COVID-19.

The gene calls are TRBV19 and TRBJ1-1; 9 bases match TRBD1. Germline loops: CDR1 LNHDA, CDR2 SQIVND (reference sequence). The J segment lost 1 base and the V segment lost 2 bases, leaving 2 bases of the junction unmatched. The CDR3 has 15 residues. CDR3 region: CASSITGGPNTEAFF. The CDR3 DNA is TGTGCCAGTAGTATAACAGGGGGCCCGAACACTGAAGCTTTCTTT.

This clone was seen more than once but under ten times. Other DNA variants within this sample encode the same CDR3. This chain joins TRBV27 and TRBJ2-7, with 7 bases matching TRBD1. The trim removed 5 bases at V and 0 bases at J, leaving 1 base unmatched. Germline CDR1 and CDR2: MNHEY and SMNVEV (reference sequence). This CDR3 is 13 amino acids long. The CDR3 sequence is CASSDRVSYEQYF. In DNA, the CDR3 is TGTGCCAGCAGTGACAGGGTCTCCTACGAGCAGTACTTC.

V and J are TRBV24-1 and TRBJ2-1; TRBD1 matches at 8 bases. The trim removed 3 bases at V and 0 bases at J, leaving 3 bases unmatched. CDR3 length: 16 amino acids. Germline V CDR1 and CDR2: KGHDR, SFDVKD. CDR3 in amino acids: CATSDPTGGSYNEQFF. CDR3 DNA: TGTGCCACCAGTGATCCTACAGGGGGCTCCTACAATGAGCAGTTCTTC.

The chain has TRBV7-2 and TRBJ1-3, with 8 bases lining up with TRBD1. J lost 7 bases, V lost 1 base, and 9 bases had no gene match. Germline V gives CDR1 SGHTA, CDR2 FQGNSA. The CDR3 totals 16 residues. The CDR3 is CASSLGGNRGKNTIYF. The CDR3 bases are TGTGCCAGCAGCTTAGGGGGAAACAGGGGGAAGAACACCATATATTTT.

The chain is built from TRBV29-1 and TRBJ2-1; 10 bases fit TRBD2. The CDR3 totals 14 residues. Germline CDR1 and CDR2: SQVTM and ANQGSEA. V lost 8 bases and J lost 4; bases outside the gene matches: 8. CDR3 amino acids: CSSARTSGYNEQFF. The CDR3 coding sequence is TGCAGCTCTGCTAGGACTAGCGGTTACAATGAGCAGTTCTTC.

This clone was counted between two and nine times. The identical CDR3 is also encoded by other nucleotide sequences in the sample. J is TRBJ2-7 and V is TRBV7-8, with D unclear. Germline CDR1 SGHVS, CDR2 FQNEAQ. The CDR3 is 11 amino acids. The V gene lost 5 bases and the J gene lost 4 bases, with 6 bases spanning the gap. The CDR3 loop reads CASSLLYEQYF. The CDR3 DNA is TGTGCCAGCAGCCTACTTTACGAGCAGTACTTC.

The sample holds a few counts of this clone. The chain employs TRBV5-1 and TRBJ1-5, with a tentative D call TRBD1 (5 bases). The CDR3 has 15 amino acids. V was trimmed by 0 bases and J by 0 bases, leaving 7 bases between them. The germline V gene encodes CDR1 SGHRS and CDR2 YFSETQ. For the CDR3, the DNA is TGCGCCAGCAGCTTGGATGGGGCTAGCAATCAGCCCCAGCATTTT. Its protein product is CASSLDGASNQPQHF.

The chain employs TRBV19 and TRBJ1-2; TRBD1 matches at 7 bases. The V and J ends lost 7 bases and 2 bases, in that order; junction bases with no gene match: 13. Germline-derived CDR1 and CDR2 are LNHDA and SQIVND (reference sequence). The length of the CDR3 is 16 residues. The DNA for the CDR3 is TGTGCCAGTACTACATGGGCCAGGGGGTACAACTATGGCTACACCTTC. Its protein product is CASTTWARGYNYGYTF.

The V call is TRBV28, the J call TRBJ1-2; TRBD1 matches 8 bases. V was clipped by 4 bases and J by 4 bases; unmatched bases: 11. This CDR3 has 16 residues. The germline V gene encodes CDR1 MDHEN and CDR2 SYDVKM. The CDR3: CASSSMTGEAGYGYTF. The CDR3 nucleotides are TGTGCCAGCAGTTCGATGACAGGGGAAGCAGGCTATGGCTACACCTTC.

This clone appeared a few times. V and J are TRBV30 and TRBJ2-1; D is ambiguous. Per the germline V gene, CDR1 is GTSNPN and CDR2 is SVGIG (reference sequence). CDR3 length equals 12 residues. The V end lost 5 bases, the J end lost 6 bases, and 11 bases lay between the germline ends. The CDR3 is CAWVPSGNEQFF. The CDR3 DNA sequence: TGTGCCTGGGTCCCGTCAGGCAATGAGCAGTTCTTC.

The CDR3 loop is CASSLQSGSSYEQYF. As DNA, the CDR3 is TGTGCCAGCAGCTTACAAAGCGGGAGCTCCTACGAGCAGTACTTC. J is TRBJ2-7 and V is TRBV7-2, with 8 bases fitting TRBD2. The CDR3 runs 15 residues. Germline V gives CDR1 SGHTA, CDR2 FQGNSA. The J segment lost 0 bases and the V segment lost 2 bases, leaving 3 bases of the junction unmatched.

The rearrangement links TRBV4-3 to TRBJ2-7, with a possible D match to TRBD1 (5 bases). Germline V gene lookup returns CDR1 LGHNA and CDR2 YSLEER. The V and J ends lost 1 base and 1 base respectively, with 5 bases between them. The CDR3 loop spans 13 amino acids. As DNA, the CDR3 is TGCGCCAGCAGCCAAGGGACATCCTACGAGCAGTACTTC. It yields the protein CASSQGTSYEQYF.

This chain connects TRBV11-1 to TRBJ2-1, with TRBD1 identical over 8 bases. Trimming at V came to 2 bases and at J to 8 bases, leaving 8 bases not matched to a gene. Germline assignment: CDR1 SGHAT and CDR2 FQDESV (reference sequence). The CDR3 length is 15 residues. As DNA, the CDR3 is TGTGCCAGCAGCTTAAGGACAGGGATAACAGATGAGCAGTTCTTC. Protein product: CASSLRTGITDEQFF.

This clone occurred a few times. This chain connects TRBV9 to TRBJ2-7; 9 bases align to TRBD1. The germline V gene has CDR1 SGDLS and CDR2 YYNGEE. V lost 3 bases to trimming and J lost 6 bases; unmatched junction nucleotides: 10. CDR3 length equals 15 residues. The CDR3 sequence: CASSALSGTGTEQYF. CDR3 sequence (DNA): TGTGCCAGCAGCGCACTCTCCGGGACAGGGACCGAGCAGTACTTC.

This clone is a singleton in its sample. The CDR3 here is CASRVYSSSYNEQFF. CDR3 in DNA: TGTGCCAGCAGGGTTTACTCGAGCTCCTACAATGAGCAGTTCTTC. The chain recombines TRBV6-5 with TRBJ2-1, with D unclear. Germline V gene lookup returns CDR1 MNHEY and CDR2 SVGAGI. This CDR3 has 15 residues. V shed 6 bases and J shed 0 bases, with 12 bases lying between them.

This chain links TRBV19 with TRBJ1-1, with 11 bases lining up with TRBD1. V lost 7 bases, J lost 8 bases, and 9 bases stayed unmatched. The CDR3 consists of 14 residues. The V gene's germline CDR1 is LNHDA and CDR2 SQIVND (reference sequence). CDR3 protein: CASKNGQGASEAFF. The CDR3 nucleotides are TGTGCCAGTAAGAATGGACAGGGGGCTTCCGAAGCTTTCTTT.

This chain connects TRBV30 to TRBJ1-1; a possible D gene is TRBD1 (6 bases). The V gene's germline CDR1 is GTSNPN and CDR2 SVGIG (reference sequence). This CDR3 has 13 residues. V dropped 5 bases and J dropped 5 bases, with 15 bases sitting between them. CDR3 sequence: CAWDDRWGTEAFF. For the CDR3, the DNA is TGTGCCTGGGACGACAGGTGGGGAACTGAAGCTTTCTTT.

This clone has just one count. Other DNA variants within this sample encode the same CDR3. This chain connects TRBV14 to TRBJ1-3; D is ambiguous. Germline CDR1 is SGHDN and CDR2 is FVKESK. V was shortened by 1 base and J by 3 bases, with 10 bases between the two germline ends. This CDR3 region has 15 residues. CDR3 sequence: CASSQGRTVGNTIYF. The CDR3 DNA sequence: TGTGCCAGCAGCCAAGGGAGGACGGTTGGAAACACCATATATTTT.

The V gene is TRBV6-2 or TRBV6-3, the J gene TRBJ2-3; 9 nucleotides agree with TRBD2. The CDR3 has 15 amino acids. CDR1 and CDR2 (germline): MNHEY, SVGEGT. Losses at the gene ends were 6 bases for V and 2 bases for J; bases not matched to a gene: 6. The CDR3 loop is CASSLPSGNTDTQYF. CDR3 nucleotide sequence: TGTGCCAGCAGCTTGCCTAGCGGGAACACAGATACGCAGTATTTT.

As concerns this clone: This sample also contains other DNA sequences that code for the same CDR3. The rearrangement joins TRBV2 to TRBJ2-7, with 9 bases fitting TRBD1. Per the germline V gene, CDR1 is SNHLY and CDR2 is FYNNEI. The length of the CDR3 is 13 residues. The trim removed 7 bases at V and 4 bases at J, leaving 5 bases unmatched. CDR3 residues: CASIPDRGYEQYF. DNA of the CDR3: TGTGCCAGCATCCCGGACAGGGGATACGAGCAGTACTTC. The full variable domain, rest sourced from reference TRBV2 and TRBJ2-7, is EPEVTQTPSHQVTQMGQEVILRCVPISNHLYFYWYRQILGQKVEFLVSFYNNEISEKSEIFDDQFSVERPDGSNFTLKIRSTKLEDSAMYFCASIPDRGYEQYFGPGTRLTVT.

The chain has TRBV19 and TRBJ2-7; 8 nucleotides align to TRBD2. This CDR3 has 15 residues. The V and J ends lost 2 bases and 1 base, in that order; junction bases with no gene match: 4. Per germline, CDR1 LNHDA and CDR2 SQIVND (reference sequence). The CDR3 DNA reads TGTGCCAGTAGTATAACACTAGCGGAATCCTACGAGCAGTACTTC. Residues: CASSITLAESYEQYF.

J is TRBJ1-2 and V is TRBV12-3 or TRBV12-4; D might be TRBD1 (6 bases). The CDR3 covers 13 residues. The ends were cut back, 2 bases at V and 6 bases at J, with 10 bases in the middle. The CDR3 sequence is CASSLTGLHGYTF. DNA for the CDR3: TGTGCCAGCAGTTTAACAGGGCTGCATGGCTACACCTTC.

The rearrangement links TRBV6-5 to TRBJ2-7; TRBD1 agrees at 8 bases. Germline V gene lookup returns CDR1 MNHEY and CDR2 SVGAGI. Trimming removed 2 bases from V and 6 bases from J; junction bases left unmatched: 6. The CDR3 covers 14 residues. In nucleotides, the CDR3 is TGTGCCAGCAGTTACGAGCAGGGGGCTAGCGAGCAGTACTTC. Translated, it gives CASSYEQGASEQYF.